The next 22 T cell receptor beta chains were all read from a single sample in a study of blood T cell repertoires in COVID-19 (dated by TCRdb to 2018 to 2021). Library prep was done by the immunoSEQ multiplex PCR assay. TCRdb limited this immuneACCESS table to in-frame rearrangements with V and J called. A share of clones is missing; checked studies link under half to unresolved V genes, and the rest is unexplained. The sample records under 70,000 clones, about 91% of which are singletons. The ten top clones hold about 6% of the sample. Input material: peripheral blood. These TCRs come from an older woman with acute or convalescent COVID-19.

The J gene is TRBJ1-2, the V gene TRBV5-1, with 8 bases that match TRBD1. V was pared by 5 bases and J by 0 bases, with 3 bases of the junction left unmatched. The CDR3 length is 14 residues. Germline V CDR1 and CDR2: SGHRS, YFSETQ. The CDR3, as DNA: TGCGCCAGCAGTAACAGGGGGGCTAACTATGGCTACACCTTC. Protein: CASSNRGANYGYTF.

This clone was seen only once. The chain carries TRBV28 and TRBJ1-2; 8 bases line up with TRBD1. J was trimmed by 5 bases and V by 1 base; bases with no gene match: 3. The CDR3 consists of 14 residues. The germline CDR1 and CDR2 sequences are MDHEN and SYDVKM. The CDR3 nucleotides read TGTGCCAGCAGTTTATCGGGGACAGGATATGGCTACACCTTC. Protein: CASSLSGTGYGYTF.

This clone occurred a few times. This sequence joins TRBV30 and TRBJ1-2, with TRBD1 identical over 7 bases. CDR1 is GTSNPN, CDR2 SVGIG, per germline (reference sequence). The CDR3 runs 15 residues. V trimming: 4 bases; J trimming: 5 bases; junction bases outside the gene matches: 13. The DNA of the CDR3 is TGTGCCTGGACCATCAAGGGGGCCCTAGGTTATGGCTACACCTTC. This translates into CAWTIKGALGYGYTF.

The chain carries TRBV9 and TRBJ1-4; TRBD1 might be the D (5 bases). The CDR3 runs to 15 residues. V was cut by 0 bases and J by 5 bases, with 11 bases left in between. Looked up from germline, CDR1 is SGDLS and CDR2 is YYNGEE. CDR3 residues: CASSVDQQGNEKLFF. The CDR3 DNA is TGTGCCAGCAGCGTAGACCAGCAGGGAAATGAAAAACTGTTTTTT.

Only a few counts were recorded for this clone. V gene TRBV5-1 combines with J gene TRBJ1-5, with D perhaps matching TRBD1 (6 bases). The V end lost 0 bases, the J end lost 6 bases, and 16 bases lay between the germline ends. This CDR3 has 16 amino acids. Germline CDR1 is SGHRS and CDR2 is YFSETQ. CDR3 sequence reads: CASSLAGGGAGQPQHF. Here the CDR3 DNA reads TGCGCCAGCAGCTTGGCTGGGGGGGGCGCAGGTCAGCCCCAGCATTTT.

The count of this clone is one. The chain carries TRBV24-1 and TRBJ1-6; TRBD1 is a possible D gene (6 bases). The germline V gene encodes CDR1 KGHDR and CDR2 SFDVKD. Trimming pared 7 bases from V and 8 bases from J, leaving 20 bases between. The CDR3 runs to 16 residues. CDR3 in DNA: TGTGCCACCAGGTCAGGGGCCGGGGATCTTTATTCACCCCTCCACTTT. It encodes CATRSGAGDLYSPLHF.

This sequence joins TRBV4-2 and TRBJ1-1; D gene unclear. This CDR3 spans 17 amino acids. The germline gives CDR1 LGHNA, CDR2 YNFKEQ. V was cut by 2 bases and J by 4 bases, with 20 bases left in between. This chain's CDR3 is CASSQYHPSTAPTEAFF. DNA for the CDR3: TGTGCCAGCAGCCAATACCACCCCTCGACTGCTCCCACTGAAGCTTTCTTT.

The rearrangement links TRBV25-1 to TRBJ2-5; D is possibly TRBD1 (6 bases). Trimming pared 3 bases from V and 0 bases from J, leaving 11 bases between. The CDR3 is 15 residues long. Germline assignment: CDR1 MGHDK and CDR2 SYGVNS. For the CDR3, the DNA is TGTGCCAGCAGTGATCCCAGGGGAGACCAAGAGACCCAGTACTTC. This codes for CASSDPRGDQETQYF. Together with reference TRBV25-1 and TRBJ2-5, the CDR3 gives the full variable domain: EADIYQTPRYLVIGTGKKITLECSQTMGHDKMYWYQQDPGMELHLIHYSYGVNSTEKGDLSSESTVSRIRTEHFPLTLESARPSHTSQYLCASSDPRGDQETQYFGPGTRLLVL.

This rearrangement joins TRBV5-4 to TRBJ1-1, with D unresolved. V lost 0 bases and J 3 bases, leaving 12 bases between the germline ends. The length of the CDR3 is 15 residues. Per germline, CDR1 SGHNT and CDR2 YYREEE (reference sequence). The CDR3 loop is CASSLVGSRDTEAFF. Written as DNA, the CDR3 is TGTGCCAGCAGCTTGGTTGGGAGCCGGGACACTGAAGCTTTCTTT.

The chain has TRBV3-1 (or the pseudogene TRBV3-2) and TRBJ1-1; TRBD1 matches at 8 bases. The CDR3 has 16 amino acids. V shed 4 bases and J 2 bases; nucleotides not matched to a gene: 9. Germline V gene lookup returns CDR1 LGHDT and CDR2 YNNKEL (reference sequence). As DNA, the CDR3 is TGTGCCAGCAGCCTCTTCGGGACAGGTGGCAACACTGAAGCTTTCTTT. It is translated as CASSLFGTGGNTEAFF.

The chain links TRBV25-1 to TRBJ1-2; weak D call: TRBD1 (5 bases). The CDR3 has 13 amino acids. V was pared by 6 bases and J by 7 bases, with 15 bases between. CDR1 and CDR2 from the germline V gene are MGHDK and SYGVNS. Written as DNA, the CDR3 is TGTGCCAGCAGCGCCGATGGGGGGGGTGGCTACACCTTC. It codes for CASSADGGGGYTF.

The rearrangement joins TRBV7-3 to TRBJ2-1, with a possible D match to TRBD2 (5 bases). The germline gives CDR1 SGHTA, CDR2 FQGTGA. V was pared by 2 bases and J by 4 bases, with 12 bases between. The CDR3 loop spans 15 amino acids. The CDR3 spells CASSLVGREYNEQFF. The CDR3 DNA reads as TGTGCCAGCAGCTTAGTCGGAAGGGAGTACAATGAGCAGTTCTTC.

This clone occurred once. The V call is TRBV29-1, the J call TRBJ2-3; 10 positions match TRBD1. Unmatched junction bases numbered 8, after V lost 7 bases and J lost 4 bases. This CDR3 region has 14 residues. Germline-derived CDR1 and CDR2 are SQVTM and ANQGSEA. CDR3 DNA sequence: TGCAGCGGGGGTAGGACAGGGGGAGCAGATACGCAGTATTTT. It is translated as CSGGRTGGADTQYF.

The chain employs TRBV6-6 and TRBJ2-1; 11 bases match TRBD2. The V gene end was trimmed by 6 bases and the J gene end by 8 bases; junction bases not matched to a gene: 9. Germline assignment: CDR1 MNHNY and CDR2 SVGAGI (reference sequence). This CDR3 spans 15 amino acids. The CDR3 DNA is TGTGCCAGCAGACCCACTAGCGGGAGTAGGGATGAGCAGTTCTTC. Translated, it gives CASRPTSGSRDEQFF.

The chain links TRBV28 to TRBJ2-3, with 10 bases fitting TRBD2. Looked up from germline, CDR1 is MDHEN and CDR2 is SYDVKM. CDR3 length equals 16 residues. The V and J ends lost 3 bases and 1 base, in that order; junction bases with no gene match: 4. The CDR3 loop reads CASSFYTSGGTDTQYF. The CDR3 DNA reads as TGTGCCAGCAGTTTCTACACTAGCGGGGGCACAGATACGCAGTATTTT. The full variable domain, in which reference TRBV28 and TRBJ2-3 provide the parts outside the CDR3, is DVKVTQSSRYLVKRTGEKVFLECVQDMDHENMFWYRQDPGLGLRLIYFSYDVKMKEKGDIPEGYSVSREKKERFSLILESASTNQTSMYLCASSFYTSGGTDTQYFGPGTRLTVL.

The rearrangement links TRBV5-5 to TRBJ1-2; D not certain. The V gene lost 1 base and the J gene lost 2 bases, with 15 bases spanning the gap. Germline V lookup: CDR1 SGHKS, CDR2 YYEKEE (reference sequence). The CDR3 contains 16 residues. CDR3 amino acids: CASSLFPHGGNYGYTF. The CDR3 nucleotides read TGTGCCAGCAGCTTGTTCCCCCACGGAGGGAACTATGGCTACACCTTC.

The rearrangement links TRBV5-6 to TRBJ1-1; 7 positions agree with TRBD1. CDR3 length equals 13 residues. V was pared by 4 bases and J by 2 bases, with 2 bases of the junction left unmatched. CDR1 is SGHDT, CDR2 YYEEEE, per germline. The CDR3: CASSGDRNTEAFF. CDR3 nucleotide sequence: TGTGCCAGCAGCGGGGACAGAAACACTGAAGCTTTCTTT. Full variable domain (remainder filled in from reference TRBV5-6 and TRBJ1-1): DAGVTQSPTHLIKTRGQQVTLRCSPKSGHDTVSWYQQALGQGPQFIFQYYEEEERQRGNFPDRFSGHQFPNYSSELNVNALLLGDSALYLCASSGDRNTEAFFGQGTRLTVV.

CDR3 in DNA: TGTGCCAGCAGCTTGGAGGACAGGAGCCGAACGTTTCCCCAGCATTTT. It yields the protein CASSLEDRSRTFPQHF. This rearrangement joins TRBV5-5 to TRBJ1-5; 7 nucleotides line up with TRBD1. The germline gives CDR1 SGHKS, CDR2 YYEKEE (reference sequence). Losses at the gene ends were 0 bases for V and 10 bases for J; bases not matched to a gene: 13. The CDR3 sequence is 16 residues long.

CDR3 bases: TGTGCCAGCAGTACTGGGACAAACTCTGGAAACACCATATATTTT. This sequence encodes CASSTGTNSGNTIYF. The chain has TRBV28 and TRBJ1-3; D is possibly TRBD1 (6 bases). This CDR3 is built from 15 residues. Trimming left V 5 bases short and J 0 bases short, with 11 bases between. The germline CDR1 and CDR2 sequences are MDHEN and SYDVKM.

The rearrangement joins TRBV9 to TRBJ1-2; D is possibly TRBD1 (6 bases). Germline V lookup: CDR1 SGDLS, CDR2 YYNGEE. This CDR3 is built from 14 residues. With 0 bases removed from V and 7 bases from J, the gap between germline ends came to 13 bases. DNA of the CDR3: TGTGCCAGCAGCGTAGCTACAGGGAAGGGTGGCTACACCTTC. This sequence encodes CASSVATGKGGYTF.

This chain links TRBV12-3 or TRBV12-4 with TRBJ1-1; maybe TRBD1 (5 bases). Trimming took off 6 bases at V and 1 base at J, with 9 bases between the two ends. This CDR3 is built from 13 residues. The CDR3 sequence is CASSLQENTEAFF. The CDR3 coding sequence is TGTGCCAGCAGCCTACAGGAGAACACTGAAGCTTTCTTT.

This chain joins TRBV2 and TRBJ1-4, with D perhaps matching TRBD1 (6 bases). The CDR3 consists of 16 residues. V dropped 4 bases and J dropped 5 bases, with 17 bases sitting between them. Germline CDR1 SNHLY, CDR2 FYNNEI. CDR3: CASSGRGQGKNEKLFF. CDR3 coding DNA: TGTGCCAGCAGTGGTCGGGGTCAGGGGAAGAATGAAAAACTGTTTTTT.